This T cell receptor (beta chain) was captured by sequencing in a study of T cell repertoires in cytomegalovirus infection. Study as a whole: Through public TCR beta signatures, both CMV infection and matching HLA type were indicated. Study-wide findings and caveats: Accumulated public TCR beta family frequency recognized individuals carrying CMV together with the relevant HLA.

The germline CDR1 and CDR2 sequences are LNHNV and YYDKDF (reference sequence). V lost 5 bases to trimming and J lost 6 bases, with 27 bases between them. CDR3 length equals 18 residues. TCRdb fed the reads into MiXCR, producing one record per CDR3 protein. The profile shows approximately 500,000 distinct CDR3 sequences, approximately 16% of them singletons. This clonotype was observed a handful of times. The target antigen is unknown. The TCR comes from a human donor in good health (CMV status not recorded). Some clones in this sample may be carry-over from other donors' samples. This chain links TRBV15 with TRBJ2-3; D is undetermined. Sequenced material: CD8+ T cells from PBMCs. Here the CDR3 DNA reads TGTGCCACCAGCCACGACCGGCGGCAGCATTTAAGGATGGATACGCAGTATTTT. It is translated as CATSHDRRQHLRMDTQYF.